This entry describes one TCR beta chain. What it binds is unknown. This sample was taken from a study of post-analysis software for immune sequencing data. Study-wide results and caveats: Controls showed significantly higher normalized Chao1 diversity than did multiple sclerosis patients.

Included in the TCR beta cDNA libraries were unique molecular identifiers. T cells numbering roughly 0.95 to 10 million yielded 500,000 to 550,000 cDNA molecules. TCRdb reprocessed the PCR reads via MiXCR and lists one record per CDR3 protein. Among about 770,000 distinct CDR3 sequences listed, around 42% were seen once. The sequence derives from a girl under 18 with multiple sclerosis. The material sequenced was blood.

This CDR3 reads CASSVGPETAQYF. The CDR3 DNA reads as TGTGCCAGCAGCGTAGGACCAGAAACGGCGCAGTACTTC. The gene calls are TRBV9 and TRBJ2-4; D not resolved. Germline V gene lookup returns CDR1 SGDLS and CDR2 YYNGEE. The CDR3 loop spans 13 amino acids. V shed 0 bases and J shed 13 bases, with 14 bases lying between them.